This TCR beta chain stems from a study of low-dose radiotherapy and immunotherapy resistance in tumors. Background on the study: Cyclophosphamide was given intravenously at 200 mg/m2 every two weeks, and each dose came one day before radiation and immunotherapy.

Trimming removed 4 bases at V and 4 bases at J, with 13 bases between. CDR1 and CDR2 from the germline V gene are SNHLY and FYNNEI. The CDR3 has 15 amino acids. TRAV and TRBV primers primed cDNA for both TCRalpha and TCRbeta. With a constant-region primer and a V-primer adapter, TCRs were subjected to 20 PCR cycles of amplification. TCRdb reanalysed the reads using MiXCR and keeps one entry per CDR3 protein. The table shows some 7,400 distinct CDR3 sequences, with 61% occurring only once. V gene TRBV2 combines with J gene TRBJ2-2; no firm D call. The clonotype originates from a human donor with advanced metastatic prostate, ovarian, gallbladder or colorectal cancer (not recorded which). This table probably holds off-target reads from a library built for another chain. The DNA for the CDR3 is TGTGCCAGCAGTGCACGTGGGCGGTTCACCGGGGAGCTGTTTTTT. As protein: CASSARGRFTGELFF. Variable domain in full (rest from reference TRBV2 and TRBJ2-2): EPEVTQTPSHQVTQMGQEVILRCVPISNHLYFYWYRQILGQKVEFLVSFYNNEISEKSEIFDDQFSVERPDGSNFTLKIRSTKLEDSAMYFCASSARGRFTGELFFGEGSRLTVL.